This is a list of T cell receptor beta chains from one sample in a study of T cell repertoires in cytomegalovirus infection. TCRdb recomputed calls from the reads with MiXCR, one row per CDR3 protein. The profile shows almost 550,000 distinct CDR3 sequences, about 15% of them singletons. The sample comprised CD8+ T cells from PBMCs. The receptors come from a human donor in good health (CMV status not recorded). Some clones in this sample may be carry-over from other donors' samples. The CDR3 runs from the conserved cysteine through the conserved F or W. D genes are given only for firm matches. Clone size is not always given. Where it is, it says once, few, many or a class for expanded clones.

clone size | J gene | V gene | D gene | CDR3 protein | CDR3 DNA
many | TRBJ2-7 | TRBV7-9 | . | CASSSTLNRDFSSYEQYF | TGTGCCAGCAGCTCTACCTTAAACCGGGACTTCAGCTCCTACGAGCAGTACTTC
. | TRBJ2-1 | TRBV27 | TRBD2 | CASNEGGSFDEQFF | TGTGCCAGCAACGAGGGAGGGTCCTTCGATGAGCAGTTCTTC
many | TRBJ2-1 | TRBV12-3/TRBV12-4 | TRBD2 | CASSFTGGNEQFF | TGTGCCAGCAGTTTTACGGGGGGCAATGAGCAGTTCTTC
. | TRBJ2-1 | TRBV25-1 | TRBD2 | CASTFGGRDEQFF | TGTGCCAGCACGTTTGGCGGGAGGGATGAGCAGTTCTTC
many | TRBJ2-1 | TRBV27 | TRBD1 | CASSSRQGINNEQFF | TGTGCCAGCAGTTCTCGACAGGGGATAAACAATGAGCAGTTCTTC
. | TRBJ2-7 | TRBV27 | TRBD1 | CASSPPPTGSYEQYF | TGTGCCAGCAGTCCACCACCGACAGGGTCCTACGAGCAGTACTTC
few | TRBJ2-1 | TRBV5-1 | TRBD2 | CASSFEREAYNEQFF | TGCGCCAGCAGCTTCGAGCGGGAGGCCTACAATGAGCAGTTCTTC
few | TRBJ2-7 | TRBV27 | . | CASRDGGGLREQYF | TGTGCCAGCAGGGACGGAGGGGGACTTCGCGAGCAGTACTTC
few | TRBJ2-7 | TRBV4-1 | TRBD2 | CASSHGTTSYEQYF | TGCGCCAGCAGCCATGGGACTACCTCCTACGAGCAGTACTTC
many | TRBJ2-3 | TRBV6-1 | TRBD1 | CASSFTYRGSTDTQYF | TGTGCCAGCAGCTTTACTTACAGGGGCAGCACAGATACGCAGTATTTT
few | TRBJ1-3 | TRBV6-6 | . | CASISMGNGQGYSGNTIYF | TGTGCCAGCATTTCCATGGGGAATGGTCAGGGATACTCTGGAAACACCATATATTTT
. | TRBJ1-5 | TRBV7-9 | . | CASSPTGNGNQPQHF | TGTGCCAGCAGCCCTACAGGGAACGGCAATCAGCCCCAGCATTTT
. | TRBJ2-7 | TRBV3-1 | . | CASSQEDGGSYEQYF | TGTGCCAGCAGCCAAGAGGATGGGGGCTCCTACGAGCAGTACTTC
. | TRBJ2-1 | TRBV4-1 | TRBD2 | CASSQERGAKNEQFF | TGCGCCAGCAGCCAAGAGCGGGGGGCAAAGAATGAGCAGTTCTTC
. | TRBJ1-2 | TRBV6-1 | . | CSSWSGQKNGYTF | TGTTCCAGCTGGAGTGGACAGAAGAATGGCTACACCTTC
many | TRBJ2-3 | TRBV12-3/TRBV12-4 | TRBD1 | CASSPIPFTGATDTQYF | TGTGCCAGCAGTCCAATTCCATTTACAGGGGCCACAGATACGCAGTATTTT
many | TRBJ2-7 | TRBV27 | TRBD2 | CASSLTSAYEQYF | TGTGCCAGCAGCTTAACTAGCGCCTACGAGCAGTACTTC
many | TRBJ2-4 | TRBV12-3/TRBV12-4 | TRBD2 | CASRWGGIQYF | TGTGCCAGCCGGTGGGGGGGCATTCAGTACTTC
many | TRBJ2-7 | TRBV7-9 | . | CASSLGPGPQDYEQYF | TGTGCCAGCAGCTTAGGTCCAGGGCCCCAAGACTACGAGCAGTACTTC
. | TRBJ2-3 | TRBV3-1 | . | CASSQESSAGEDTQYF | TGTGCCAGCAGCCAAGAATCCAGCGCTGGGGAAGATACGCAGTATTTT
many | TRBJ2-7 | TRBV7-9 | TRBD2 | CASSLGLAGDEQYF | TGTGCCAGCAGCTTAGGACTAGCGGGAGACGAGCAGTACTTC
. | TRBJ2-2 | TRBV2 | TRBD1 | CASSENVGTGVYTGELFF | TGTGCCAGCAGTGAAAATGTGGGGACAGGGGTATACACCGGGGAGCTGTTTTTT
many | TRBJ1-5 | TRBV10-2 | TRBD1 | CASSSDRAHQPQHF | TGCGCCAGCAGTTCGGACAGGGCGCATCAGCCCCAGCATTTT
once | TRBJ2-3 | TRBV20-1 | . | CSARDTYRETSTDTQYF | TGCAGTGCTAGAGATACGTACCGCGAGACTAGCACAGATACGCAGTATTTT
. | TRBJ2-2 | TRBV15 | . | CATSRDLGGVTGELFF | TGTGCCACCAGCAGAGATTTAGGGGGAGTCACCGGGGAGCTGTTTTTT
. | TRBJ2-7 | TRBV2 | TRBD1 | CASTGQGRVSYEQYF | TGTGCCAGCACCGGACAGGGGAGAGTGTCCTACGAGCAGTACTTC
few | TRBJ1-6 | TRBV28 | TRBD1 | CASTPTGNNSPLHF | TGTGCCAGCACCCCGACAGGGAATAATTCACCCCTCCACTTT
many | TRBJ2-3 | TRBV7-3 | TRBD2 | CASSSLAGEADTQYF | TGTGCCAGCAGCTCGCTAGCGGGAGAGGCAGATACGCAGTATTTT
. | TRBJ2-3 | TRBV27 | TRBD1 | CASTGTGGTDTQYF | TGTGCCAGCACCGGGACAGGGGGAACAGATACGCAGTATTTT
. | TRBJ2-1 | TRBV24-1 | TRBD1 | CATSPGGDEQFF | TGTGCCACCAGTCCAGGGGGAGACGAGCAGTTCTTC
many | TRBJ2-1 | TRBV29-1 | TRBD2 | CSVERGGSYNEQFF | TGCAGCGTTGAGAGGGGAGGGTCCTACAATGAGCAGTTCTTC
. | TRBJ1-5 | TRBV10-3 | . | CAISESGAGNQPQHF | TGTGCCATCAGTGAGTCGGGTGCGGGCAATCAGCCCCAGCATTTT
. | TRBJ2-7 | TRBV19 | . | CASKQLYSGNEQYF | TGTGCCAGTAAACAACTATACAGCGGTAACGAGCAGTACTTC
. | TRBJ1-1 | TRBV27 | . | CASSLRGSNTEAFF | TGTGCCAGCAGTTTAAGAGGGTCTAACACTGAAGCTTTCTTT
many | TRBJ1-6 | TRBV7-8 | . | CASSLAWPGEQNSPLHF | TGTGCCAGCAGCTTAGCTTGGCCGGGGGAACAGAATTCACCCCTCCACTTT
many | TRBJ2-1 | TRBV6-5 | TRBD2 | CASSYSVLAEGDEQFF | TGTGCCAGCAGTTACTCAGTACTAGCGGAGGGGGATGAGCAGTTCTTC
many | TRBJ2-7 | TRBV7-8 | . | CASSLEFSGAKGEQYF | TGTGCCAGCAGCTTAGAATTTTCGGGGGCTAAGGGCGAGCAGTACTTC
. | TRBJ2-4 | TRBV28 | . | CASSLAGRVAKNIQYF | TGTGCCAGCAGTTTAGCCGGACGGGTGGCCAAAAACATTCAGTACTTC
many | TRBJ1-4 | TRBV11-2 | . | CASSLGQGNEKLFF | TGTGCCAGCAGCTTAGGTCAGGGGAATGAAAAACTGTTTTTT
. | TRBJ2-7 | TRBV27 | . | CASSAGGLRKNF | TGTGCCAGCAGCGCTGGAGGACTGCGGAAAAACTTC
. | TRBJ1-1 | TRBV15 | . | CATSEGGRGTEAFF | TGTGCCACCAGCGAGGGGGGGCGCGGCACTGAAGCTTTCTTT
few | TRBJ2-1 | TRBV5-4 | . | CASSLASLNYNEQFF | TGTGCCAGCAGCTTGGCTAGTCTGAATTACAATGAGCAGTTCTTC
many | TRBJ1-2 | TRBV12-3/TRBV12-4 | TRBD1 | CASSPKWAGQGSNYGYTF | TGTGCCAGCAGTCCAAAATGGGCAGGACAGGGCTCTAACTATGGCTACACCTTC
few | TRBJ1-3 | TRBV19 | . | CASSWASSGNTIYF | TGTGCCAGTAGCTGGGCTTCGTCTGGAAACACCATATATTTT
many | TRBJ2-7 | TRBV6-1 | TRBD1 | CASSSRDRGTYEQYF | TGTGCCAGCAGTAGCCGGGACAGGGGGACCTACGAGCAGTACTTC
few | TRBJ1-2 | TRBV4-1 | . | CASSQEAGSNYGYTF | TGCGCCAGCAGCCAAGAAGCGGGGTCCAACTATGGCTACACCTTC
many | TRBJ1-2 | TRBV7-2 | . | CASSLAPAGDYGYTF | TGTGCCAGCAGCTTAGCGCCGGCAGGGGACTATGGCTACACCTTC
many | TRBJ1-5 | TRBV6-5 | TRBD1 | CASSYDRGHSQPQHF | TGTGCCAGCAGTTACGACAGGGGGCACAGTCAGCCCCAGCATTTT
few | TRBJ2-7 | TRBV14 | TRBD1 | CASSHVAGTAYEQYF | TGTGCCAGCAGCCATGTCGCCGGGACAGCCTACGAGCAGTACTTC
many | TRBJ1-3 | TRBV7-2 | . | CARKGDAGNTIYF | TGTGCCCGCAAGGGGGACGCTGGAAACACCATATATTTT
. | TRBJ1-2 | TRBV7-9 | . | CASSRRYRENSYGYTF | TGTGCCAGCAGCCGGAGGTACCGGGAGAACTCCTATGGCTACACCTTC